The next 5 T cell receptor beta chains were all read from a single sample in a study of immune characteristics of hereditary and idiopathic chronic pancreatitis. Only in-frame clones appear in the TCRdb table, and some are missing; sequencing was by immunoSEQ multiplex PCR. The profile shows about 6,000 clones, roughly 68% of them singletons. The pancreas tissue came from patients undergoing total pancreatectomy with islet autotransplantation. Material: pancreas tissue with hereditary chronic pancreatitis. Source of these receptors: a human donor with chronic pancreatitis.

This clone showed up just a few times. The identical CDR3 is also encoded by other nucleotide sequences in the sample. The CDR3 is CASSYSRGAHEQYF. CDR3 sequence (DNA): TGTGCCAGCAGTTACTCGAGGGGTGCCCACGAGCAGTACTTC. The J gene is TRBJ2-7, the V gene TRBV6-5; D could derive from TRBD1 or TRBD2 (5 bases each). The CDR3 runs to 14 residues. Trimming removed 0 bases from V and 5 bases from J, with 11 bases in between. CDR1 MNHEY and CDR2 SVGAGI come from the germline V gene.

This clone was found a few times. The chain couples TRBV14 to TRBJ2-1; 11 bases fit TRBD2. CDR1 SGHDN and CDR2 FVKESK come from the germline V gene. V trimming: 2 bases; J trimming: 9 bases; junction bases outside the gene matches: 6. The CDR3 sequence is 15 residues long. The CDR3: CASSQLSGGAAEQFF. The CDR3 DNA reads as TGTGCCAGCAGCCAACTTAGCGGGGGGGCTGCTGAGCAGTTCTTC.

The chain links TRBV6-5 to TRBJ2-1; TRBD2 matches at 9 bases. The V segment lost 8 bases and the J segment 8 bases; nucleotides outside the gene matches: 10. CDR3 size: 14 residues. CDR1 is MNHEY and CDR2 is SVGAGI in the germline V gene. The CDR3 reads CASGAERGAHEQFF. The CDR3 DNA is TGTGCCAGCGGGGCGGAGCGGGGGGCCCATGAGCAGTTCTTC.

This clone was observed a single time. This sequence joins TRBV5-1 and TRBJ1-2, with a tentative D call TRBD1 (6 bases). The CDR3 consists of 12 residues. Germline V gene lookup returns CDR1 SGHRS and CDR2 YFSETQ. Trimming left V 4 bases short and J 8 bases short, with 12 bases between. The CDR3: CASSPGGVGYTF. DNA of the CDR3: TGCGCCAGCAGCCCCGGGGGCGTCGGCTACACCTTC.

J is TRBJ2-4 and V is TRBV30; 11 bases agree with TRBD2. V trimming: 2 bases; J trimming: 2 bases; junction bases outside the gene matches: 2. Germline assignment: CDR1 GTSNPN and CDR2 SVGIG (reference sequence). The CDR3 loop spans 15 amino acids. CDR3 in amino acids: CAWSSSGGSKNIQYF. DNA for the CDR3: TGTGCCTGGAGTTCTAGCGGGGGGTCCAAAAACATTCAGTACTTC.